The 24 T cell receptor beta chains below all came from one sample that was sequenced in a study of blood T cell repertoires in COVID-19. Repertoires were generated with immunoSEQ multiplex PCR, while TCRdb's copy carries only in-frame clones and drops some. Of 200,000 to 250,000 clones detected, 70% to 90% appear once; the ten largest clones hold over 12%. Sequencing was performed on PBMCs or T cells enriched from blood (not recorded which). Source of these receptors: a woman aged 45-65 years with acute COVID-19.

The chain couples TRBV18 to TRBJ1-4; 8 bases fit TRBD1. Germline loops: CDR1 KGHSH, CDR2 LQKENI. J was trimmed by 7 bases and V by 7 bases; bases with no gene match: 5. The CDR3 totals 13 residues. The CDR3, as DNA: TGTGCCAGCTTCTACGGGACAGGTGAAAAACTGTTTTTT. It is translated as CASFYGTGEKLFF.

The rearrangement joins TRBV2 to TRBJ2-2; D unclear. Germline loops: CDR1 SNHLY, CDR2 FYNNEI. CDR3 length: 13 amino acids. Trimming left V 6 bases short and J 7 bases short, with 12 bases between. CDR3 region: CASSAHSGGELFF. For the CDR3, the DNA is TGTGCCAGCAGCGCTCACTCGGGCGGGGAGCTGTTTTTT.

The chain joins TRBV5-1 to TRBJ1-6; 7 bases match TRBD1. CDR1 is SGHRS, CDR2 YFSETQ, per germline. V lost 4 bases, J lost 7 bases, and 5 bases stayed unmatched. This CDR3 region has 14 residues. The CDR3 DNA reads as TGCGCCAGCAGCCCAAGACAGGGAAATTCACCCCTCCACTTT. Encoded protein: CASSPRQGNSPLHF.

The V gene is TRBV19, the J gene TRBJ2-6; a possible D gene is TRBD2 (5 bases). Trimming cost V 4 bases and J 0 bases, with 10 bases left between them. Germline-derived CDR1 and CDR2 are LNHDA and SQIVND (reference sequence). The length of the CDR3 is 16 residues. CDR3 DNA sequence: TGTGCCAGTAGTACCTCTACTAGCTCTGGGGCCAACGTCCTGACTTTC. This gives the protein CASSTSTSSGANVLTF. Supplemented by reference TRBV19 and TRBJ2-6, the full variable domain reads DGGITQSPKYLFRKEGQNVTLSCEQNLNHDAMYWYRQDPGQGLRLIYYSQIVNDFQKGDIAEGYSVSREKKESFPLTVTSAQKNPTAFYLCASSTSTSSGANVLTFGAGSRLTVL.

The chain links TRBV10-2 to TRBJ1-1; D is ambiguous. The V end was cut by 8 bases, the J end by 4 bases, with 11 bases between. Germline V gene data show CDR1 as WSHSY and CDR2 as SAAADI. The CDR3 has 12 residues. This CDR3 reads CASREATTEAFF. CDR3 sequence (DNA): TGCGCCAGCCGCGAGGCAACCACTGAAGCTTTCTTT.

V usage is TRBV2 and J usage is TRBJ2-2; 11 bases agree with TRBD2. Germline CDR1 SNHLY, CDR2 FYNNEI. CDR3 length: 15 amino acids. Trimming removed 3 bases from V and 4 bases from J; junction bases left unmatched: 1. CDR3 region: CASSEGLAATGELFF. In nucleotides, the CDR3 is TGTGCCAGCAGTGAGGGACTAGCGGCCACCGGGGAGCTGTTTTTT. The full variable domain, with the rest looked up from reference TRBV2 and TRBJ2-2, is EPEVTQTPSHQVTQMGQEVILRCVPISNHLYFYWYRQILGQKVEFLVSFYNNEISEKSEIFDDQFSVERPDGSNFTLKIRSTKLEDSAMYFCASSEGLAATGELFFGEGSRLTVL.

The chain has TRBV28 and TRBJ1-2, with D possibly TRBD1 on 6 matching bases. The germline V gene encodes CDR1 MDHEN and CDR2 SYDVKM. V lost 6 bases and J 4 bases, leaving 15 bases between the germline ends. The CDR3 has 14 residues. The CDR3 region has the DNA TGTGCCAGCAGCCTGGAACAGGGTATCTATGGCTACACCTTC. It translates to CASSLEQGIYGYTF.

This clone was recorded once. The chain couples TRBV6-5 to TRBJ1-4; D remains unclear. CDR1 MNHEY and CDR2 SVGAGI come from the germline V gene. V dropped 6 bases and J dropped 8 bases, with 19 bases sitting between them. The CDR3 spans 15 residues. CDR3 amino acids: CASSRSGVGGEKLFF. The CDR3 nucleotides read TGTGCCAGCAGCCGTTCGGGTGTAGGAGGGGAAAAACTGTTTTTT.

The CDR3 sequence: CARRPGQYYGYTF. The CDR3 nucleotides read TGTGCCAGAAGACCCGGACAGTACTATGGCTACACCTTC. The chain combines TRBV5-3 with TRBJ1-2; TRBD1 might be the D (6 bases). Being an ORF, TRBV5-3 has a function that is uncertain. CDR3 size: 13 residues. Trimming stripped 5 bases from V and 3 bases from J, with 11 bases between.

For the CDR3, the DNA is TGTGCCAGCTCACCGGTCGGGGATGACGAGCAGTACTTC. Encoded protein: CASSPVGDDEQYF. The chain combines TRBV18 with TRBJ2-7; D may be TRBD2 (5 bases). V was shortened by 3 bases and J by 5 bases, with 11 bases between the two germline ends. This CDR3 has 13 amino acids. From germline, CDR1 is KGHSH and CDR2 LQKENI. The variable domain in full, completed from reference TRBV18 and TRBJ2-7, reads NAGVMQNPRHLVRRRGQEARLRCSPMKGHSHVYWYRQLPEEGLKFMVYLQKENIIDESGMPKERFSAEFPKEGPSILRIQQVVRGDSAAYFCASSPVGDDEQYFGPGTRLTVT.

This clone occurred once. This chain connects TRBV6-5 to TRBJ2-2; possibly TRBD1 for D (5 bases). Germline V CDR1 and CDR2: MNHEY, SVGAGI. Trimming took off 0 bases at V and 7 bases at J, with 6 bases between the two ends. The length of the CDR3 is 13 residues. The CDR3 DNA follows: TGTGCCAGCAGTTACTCCAGGGACGGGGAGCTGTTTTTT. Translating it yields CASSYSRDGELFF.

J is TRBJ1-6 and V is TRBV27, with TRBD1 matching 10 bases. The germline V gene has CDR1 MNHEY and CDR2 SMNVEV (reference sequence). The CDR3 runs to 16 residues. V lost 3 bases to trimming and J lost 5 bases; unmatched junction nucleotides: 4. CDR3 coding DNA: TGTGCCAGCAGTTTGACAGGGGGCGGAAATAATTCACCCCTCCACTTT. This codes for CASSLTGGGNNSPLHF.

This clone was observed once. V usage is TRBV19 and J usage is TRBJ2-1, with TRBD1 matching over 9 bases. Germline values: CDR1 LNHDA, CDR2 SQIVND (reference sequence). The CDR3 is 15 residues long. Unmatched junction bases numbered 1, after V lost 4 bases and J lost 0 bases. For the CDR3, the DNA is TGTGCCAGTAGTACGGGACAGGGCTCCTACAATGAGCAGTTCTTC. It codes for CASSTGQGSYNEQFF.

In this sample, this clone turned up once. The rearrangement uses TRBV6-5 and TRBJ2-1; 11 bases match TRBD2. V shed 8 bases and J 3 bases; nucleotides not matched to a gene: 6. Germline values: CDR1 MNHEY, CDR2 SVGAGI. There are 15 residues in the CDR3. The CDR3 protein is CASLPLAGGYNEQFF. The CDR3 nucleotides read TGTGCCAGCCTACCTCTAGCGGGAGGCTACAATGAGCAGTTCTTC.

CDR3: CASSLGREWTGGKFGQYF. The CDR3 bases are TGCGCCAGCAGCTTGGGAAGGGAATGGACAGGGGGCAAGTTCGGGCAGTACTTC. The V call is TRBV5-1, the J call TRBJ2-7; 11 bases align to TRBD1. V shed 0 bases and J 9 bases; nucleotides not matched to a gene: 17. This CDR3 has 18 amino acids. Germline V gene sequence: CDR1 SGHRS, CDR2 YFSETQ.

The CDR3 sequence: CAWSASSGRGTQYF. The DNA for the CDR3 is TGTGCCTGGAGTGCAAGTAGCGGGAGAGGCACGCAGTATTTT. The chain uses TRBV30 and TRBJ2-3; TRBD2 matches at 9 bases. This CDR3 is built from 14 residues. CDR1 is GTSNPN, CDR2 SVGIG, per germline (reference sequence). V lost 1 base and J lost 9; bases outside the gene matches: 8.

In DNA form, the CDR3 reads TGTGCCAGCATTGAAGACGGGAACGCAGATACGCAGTATTTT. Its protein is CASIEDGNADTQYF. The rearrangement joins TRBV28 to TRBJ2-3, with D maybe TRBD2 (5 bases). V lost 7 bases, J lost 4 bases, and 15 bases lay in between. CDR1 and CDR2 (germline): MDHEN, SYDVKM. CDR3 length: 14 residues.

The chain joins TRBV7-9 to TRBJ2-4; TRBD2 might be the D (5 bases). Germline CDR1 SEHNR, CDR2 FQNEAQ (reference sequence). Trimming cost V 1 base and J 0 bases, with 7 bases left between them. The CDR3 is 15 residues long. CDR3 coding DNA: TGTGCCAGCAGCTTAGGGGGAGTAGCCAAAAACATTCAGTACTTC. It yields the protein CASSLGGVAKNIQYF.

The V and J genes are TRBV25-1 and TRBJ2-3, with D uncertain. The germline V gene has CDR1 MGHDK and CDR2 SYGVNS. This CDR3 contains 13 residues. Deletions cut 8 bases from V and 6 bases from J, with 15 bases between. The CDR3 is CASSWLTSDTQYF. The CDR3 nucleotides read TGTGCCAGCTCGTGGCTTACAAGTGATACGCAGTATTTT.

The rearrangement links TRBV5-5 to TRBJ2-7, with 9 bases that match TRBD1. The J segment lost 3 bases and the V segment lost 3 bases, leaving 7 bases of the junction unmatched. Germline V gives CDR1 SGHKS, CDR2 YYEKEE (reference sequence). The CDR3 spans 15 residues. For the CDR3, the DNA is TGTGCCAGCAGCTCGCCGGGACAGGGAATCTACGAGCAGTACTTC. Translation gives CASSSPGQGIYEQYF. The full variable domain, in which reference TRBV5-5 and TRBJ2-7 provide the parts outside the CDR3, is DAGVTQSPTHLIKTRGQQVTLRCSPISGHKSVSWYQQVLGQGPQFIFQYYEKEERGRGNFPDRFSARQFPNYSSELNVNALLLGDSALYLCASSSPGQGIYEQYFGPGTRLTVT.

A few counts support this clone. The chain employs TRBV6-2 or TRBV6-3 and TRBJ2-7, with 8 bases lining up with TRBD2. CDR1 is MNHEY and CDR2 is SVGEGT in the germline V gene. The CDR3 contains 14 residues. The ends lost 2 bases at V and 13 bases at J; junction bases unmatched: 13. This CDR3 reads CASSYAGLEGLIYF. The CDR3, as DNA: TGTGCCAGCAGTTACGCGGGACTAGAGGGACTGATTTACTTC.

The gene calls are TRBV19 and TRBJ1-1; a possible D gene is TRBD1 (5 bases). V dropped 7 bases and J dropped 1 base, with 13 bases sitting between them. Looked up from germline, CDR1 is LNHDA and CDR2 is SQIVND (reference sequence). This CDR3 is built from 14 residues. The CDR3: CASNFRTQNTEAFF. CDR3 bases: TGTGCCAGTAATTTCAGGACACAGAACACTGAAGCTTTCTTT. Filled out from reference TRBV19 and TRBJ1-1, the complete variable domain reads DGGITQSPKYLFRKEGQNVTLSCEQNLNHDAMYWYRQDPGQGLRLIYYSQIVNDFQKGDIAEGYSVSREKKESFPLTVTSAQKNPTAFYLCASNFRTQNTEAFFGQGTRLTVV.

The chain is built from TRBV6-5 and TRBJ1-6, with 7 bases lining up with TRBD1. The CDR3 totals 16 residues. Unmatched junction bases numbered 1, after V lost 2 bases and J lost 0 bases. Germline loops: CDR1 MNHEY, CDR2 SVGAGI. CDR3 nucleotides: TGTGCCAGCAGTTACAGGGACAGCTCCTATAATTCACCCCTCCACTTT. It is translated as CASSYRDSSYNSPLHF.

V and J are TRBV19 and TRBJ1-5, with TRBD1 matching 8 bases. This CDR3 is built from 15 residues. V shed 3 bases, J shed 6 bases, and the junction held 7 bases outside the gene matches. CDR1 and CDR2 (germline): LNHDA, SQIVND (reference sequence). The CDR3 sequence: CASSIWTGKGQPQHF. As DNA, the CDR3 is TGTGCCAGTAGTATTTGGACAGGGAAAGGTCAGCCCCAGCATTTT.